The T cell receptor (beta chain) described here comes from a study of cytomegalovirus exposure and HLA in healthy donors. The study ran its PCR with 60 Vbeta and 13 Jbeta primers. The data were produced by immunoSEQ multiplex PCR, yet TCRdb's version contains in-frame clones alone and is incomplete. The table shows some 150,000 clones, with 65% to 90% occurring only once. The germline gives CDR1 SGHVS, CDR2 FQNEAQ. V was cut by 2 bases and J by 1 base, with 11 bases left in between. There are 16 residues in the CDR3. Specimen: PBMCs. The chain uses TRBV7-8 and TRBJ2-2, with TRBD1 as a possible D gene (6 bases). The receptor was derived from a woman aged 45 to 65 in good health and CMV-seropositive. CDR3 loop: CASSLSETGNTGELFF. CDR3 nucleotides: TGTGCCAGCAGCTTAAGTGAGACAGGGAACACCGGGGAGCTGTTTTTT.